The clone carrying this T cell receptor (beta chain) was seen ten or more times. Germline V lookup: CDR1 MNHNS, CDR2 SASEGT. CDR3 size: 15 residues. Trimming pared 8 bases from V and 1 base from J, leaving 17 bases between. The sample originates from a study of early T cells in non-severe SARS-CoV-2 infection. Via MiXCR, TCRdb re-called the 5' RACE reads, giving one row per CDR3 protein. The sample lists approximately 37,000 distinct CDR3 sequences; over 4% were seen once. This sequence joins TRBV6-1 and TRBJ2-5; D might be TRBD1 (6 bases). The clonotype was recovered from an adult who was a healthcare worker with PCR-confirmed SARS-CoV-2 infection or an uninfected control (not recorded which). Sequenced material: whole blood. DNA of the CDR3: TGTGCCAGCTCGACCGGGGACACCTCCCAAGAGACCCAGTACTTC. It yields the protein CASSTGDTSQETQYF.